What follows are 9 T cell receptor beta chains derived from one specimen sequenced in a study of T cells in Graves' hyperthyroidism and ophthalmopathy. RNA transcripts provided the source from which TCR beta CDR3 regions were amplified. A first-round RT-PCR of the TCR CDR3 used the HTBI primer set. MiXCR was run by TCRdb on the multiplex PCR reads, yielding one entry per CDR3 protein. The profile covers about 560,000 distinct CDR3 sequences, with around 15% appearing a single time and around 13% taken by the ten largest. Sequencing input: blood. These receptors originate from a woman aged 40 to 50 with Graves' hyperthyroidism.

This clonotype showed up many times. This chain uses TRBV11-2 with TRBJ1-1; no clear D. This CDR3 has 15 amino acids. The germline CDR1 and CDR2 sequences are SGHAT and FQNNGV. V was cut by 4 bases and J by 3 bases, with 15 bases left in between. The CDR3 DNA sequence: TGTGCCAGCAGCTCCCCGACGACACGGTACACTGAAGCTTTCTTT. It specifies CASSSPTTRYTEAFF.

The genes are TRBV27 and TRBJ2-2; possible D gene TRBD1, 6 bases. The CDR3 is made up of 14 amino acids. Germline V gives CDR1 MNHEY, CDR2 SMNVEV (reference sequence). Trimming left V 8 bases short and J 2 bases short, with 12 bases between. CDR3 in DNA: TGTGCCAGCGCCTTACAGGGAAACACCGGGGAGCTGTTTTTT. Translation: CASALQGNTGELFF.

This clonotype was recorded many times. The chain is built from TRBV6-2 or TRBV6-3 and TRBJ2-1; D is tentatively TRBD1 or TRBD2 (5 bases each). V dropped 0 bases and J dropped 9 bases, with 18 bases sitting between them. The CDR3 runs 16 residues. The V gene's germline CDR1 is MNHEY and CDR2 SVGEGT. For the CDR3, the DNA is TGTGCCAGCAGTTACTCTCCCGGGGCGGACCCCACTGAGCAGTTCTTC. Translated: CASSYSPGADPTEQFF.

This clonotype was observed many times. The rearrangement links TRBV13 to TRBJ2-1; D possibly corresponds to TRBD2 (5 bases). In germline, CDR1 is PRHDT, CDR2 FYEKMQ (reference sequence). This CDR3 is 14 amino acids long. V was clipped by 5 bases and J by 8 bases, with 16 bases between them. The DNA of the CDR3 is TGTGCCAGCAGCCTCTCCGAGGGCCGGGATGAGCAGTTCTTC. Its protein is CASSLSEGRDEQFF.

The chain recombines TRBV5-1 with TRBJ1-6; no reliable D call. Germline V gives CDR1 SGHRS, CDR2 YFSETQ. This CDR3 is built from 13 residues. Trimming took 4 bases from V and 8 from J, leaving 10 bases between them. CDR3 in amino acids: CASSPDGYSPLHF. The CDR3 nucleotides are TGCGCCAGCAGCCCTGATGGTTATTCACCCCTCCACTTT. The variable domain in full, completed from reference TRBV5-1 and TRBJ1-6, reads KAGVTQTPRYLIKTRGQQVTLSCSPISGHRSVSWYQQTPGQGLQFLFEYFSETQRNKGNFPGRFSGRQFSNSRSEMNVSTLELGDSALYLCASSPDGYSPLHFGNGTRLTVT.

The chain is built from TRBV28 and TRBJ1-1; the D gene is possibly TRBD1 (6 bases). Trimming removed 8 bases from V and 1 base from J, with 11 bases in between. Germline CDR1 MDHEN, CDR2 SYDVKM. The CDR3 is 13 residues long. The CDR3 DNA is TGTGCCAGCGGTCAGGGGAGGAACACTGAAGCTTTCTTT. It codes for CASGQGRNTEAFF.

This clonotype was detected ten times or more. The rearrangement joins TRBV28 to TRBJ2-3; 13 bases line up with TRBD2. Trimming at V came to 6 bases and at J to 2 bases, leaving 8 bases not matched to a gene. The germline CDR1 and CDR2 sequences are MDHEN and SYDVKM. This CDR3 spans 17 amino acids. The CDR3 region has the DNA TGTGCCAGCAGCCTCCGGGGACTAGCGGGGACCACAGATACGCAGTATTTT. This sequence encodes CASSLRGLAGTTDTQYF.

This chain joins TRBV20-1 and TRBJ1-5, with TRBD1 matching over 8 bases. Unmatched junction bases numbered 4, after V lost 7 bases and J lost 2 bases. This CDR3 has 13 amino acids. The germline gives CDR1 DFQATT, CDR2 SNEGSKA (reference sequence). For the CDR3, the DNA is TGCAGTGTAGGACAGGGAGGCAATCAGCCCCAGCATTTT. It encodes CSVGQGGNQPQHF.

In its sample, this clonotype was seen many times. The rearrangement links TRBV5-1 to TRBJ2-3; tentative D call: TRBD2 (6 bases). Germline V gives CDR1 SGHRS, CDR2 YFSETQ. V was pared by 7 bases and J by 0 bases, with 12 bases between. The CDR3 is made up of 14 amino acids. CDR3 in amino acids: CASGDRGSTDTQYF. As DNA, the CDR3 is TGCGCCAGCGGTGACCGGGGGAGCACAGATACGCAGTATTTT.